These 19 T cell receptor beta chains came from one sample sequenced in a study of cytomegalovirus exposure and HLA in healthy donors. PCR primers comprised 60 Vbeta and 13 Jbeta primers. Profiling relied on immunoSEQ multiplex PCR, and the TCRdb table lists in-frame clones only, not all of them. The table shows about 230,000 clones, with roughly 78% occurring only once. Sequenced material: PBMCs. The receptors originated from a boy aged 5-17 years in good health and CMV-seronegative.

V and J are TRBV9 and TRBJ2-3; D not certain. Deletions cut 0 bases from V and 2 bases from J, with 13 bases between. The germline V gene encodes CDR1 SGDLS and CDR2 YYNGEE. The CDR3 sequence is 16 residues long. For the CDR3, the DNA is TGTGCCAGCAGCGTAGCAGCAGGTCTCCTCACAGATACGCAGTATTTT. It translates to CASSVAAGLLTDTQYF.

CDR3 protein: CASSLAGTSDQPQHF. The CDR3 DNA reads as TGTGCCAGCAGTTTAGCCGGGACTTCCGATCAGCCCCAGCATTTT. The chain combines TRBV27 with TRBJ1-5, with D possibly TRBD1 on 5 matching bases. V dropped 2 bases and J dropped 5 bases, with 13 bases sitting between them. The CDR3 extends over 15 amino acids. CDR1 MNHEY and CDR2 SMNVEV come from the germline V gene (reference sequence).

The rearrangement joins TRBV19 to TRBJ2-3; the match to TRBD2 covers 12 bases. This CDR3 is built from 17 residues. The germline gives CDR1 LNHDA, CDR2 SQIVND (reference sequence). The junction had 6 bases not matched to a gene; V was cut back by 5 bases and J by 0 bases. CDR3 sequence (DNA): TGTGCCAGTAGTCGGACTAGCGGGGTCTCTAGCACAGATACGCAGTATTTT. It translates to CASSRTSGVSSTDTQYF.

The genes are TRBV30 and TRBJ2-1; D might be TRBD2 (5 bases). V was clipped by 2 bases and J by 9 bases, with 14 bases between them. Germline CDR1 reads GTSNPN; CDR2 reads SVGIG (reference sequence). The CDR3 sequence is 13 residues long. The DNA of the CDR3 is TGTGCCTGGAGTACTACTAGTTTAGGTGAGCAGTTCTTC. Encoded protein: CAWSTTSLGEQFF.

This chain links TRBV27 with TRBJ1-1; D is ambiguous. V lost 3 bases to trimming and J lost 1 base, with 15 bases between them. The CDR3 sequence is 16 residues long. The germline V gene encodes CDR1 MNHEY and CDR2 SMNVEV (reference sequence). The CDR3 sequence: CASSLVPGSGNTEAFF. The CDR3 nucleotides read TGTGCCAGCAGTTTGGTGCCGGGGAGCGGGAACACTGAAGCTTTCTTT.

The V call is TRBV18, the J call TRBJ1-4; D perhaps matches TRBD1 (6 bases). The CDR3 loop spans 14 amino acids. The germline V gene has CDR1 KGHSH and CDR2 LQKENI. V lost 4 bases to trimming and J lost 2 bases, with 8 bases between them. CDR3 sequence reads: CASSLQGTNEKLFF. CDR3 nucleotides: TGTGCCAGCTCACTACAGGGTACTAATGAAAAACTGTTTTTT. The variable domain in full, completed from reference TRBV18 and TRBJ1-4, reads NAGVMQNPRHLVRRRGQEARLRCSPMKGHSHVYWYRQLPEEGLKFMVYLQKENIIDESGMPKERFSAEFPKEGPSILRIQQVVRGDSAAYFCASSLQGTNEKLFFGSGTQLSVL.

The chain joins TRBV30 to TRBJ2-7; 9 nucleotides line up with TRBD2. V dropped 3 bases and J dropped 7; count of bases not matched to a gene: 7. This CDR3 comprises 13 residues. Looked up from germline, CDR1 is GTSNPN and CDR2 is SVGIG (reference sequence). The CDR3 loop reads CAWRRSGRGEQYF. The CDR3 bases are TGTGCCTGGAGGCGTAGCGGGAGAGGGGAGCAGTACTTC.

The rearrangement uses TRBV5-4 and TRBJ1-3; maybe TRBD1 (6 bases). The V end was cut by 2 bases, the J end by 0 bases, with 9 bases between. The CDR3 covers 15 residues. Germline CDR1 SGHNT, CDR2 YYREEE (reference sequence). This CDR3 is CASSFGTISGNTIYF. The CDR3 coding sequence is TGTGCCAGCAGCTTTGGGACAATCTCTGGAAACACCATATATTTT. The full variable domain, completed using reference TRBV5-4 and TRBJ1-3, is ETGVTQSPTHLIKTRGQQVTLRCSSQSGHNTVSWYQQALGQGPQFIFQYYREEENGRGNFPPRFSGLQFPNYSSELNVNALELDDSALYLCASSFGTISGNTIYFGEGSWLTVV.

The chain employs TRBV18 and TRBJ1-3, with no clear D. Between the trimmed V and J ends, which lost 9 bases and 4 bases, there was a span of 7 bases. In germline, CDR1 is KGHSH, CDR2 LQKENI. The length of the CDR3 is 11 residues. The CDR3, as DNA: TGTGCCAGATATAGCGGAAACACCATATATTTT. Its translation is CARYSGNTIYF.

The chain employs TRBV25-1 and TRBJ2-7; TRBD2 matches at 10 bases. The length of the CDR3 is 14 residues. V was pared by 7 bases and J by 4 bases, with 7 bases of the junction left unmatched. Looked up from germline, CDR1 is MGHDK and CDR2 is SYGVNS. CDR3 sequence (DNA): TGTGCCAGCAACACCGGGACTAGCGCATACGAGCAGTACTTC. It specifies CASNTGTSAYEQYF.

This chain joins TRBV30 and TRBJ2-1, with 13 bases identical to TRBD2. Germline assignment: CDR1 GTSNPN and CDR2 SVGIG (reference sequence). V lost 5 bases and J lost 8; bases outside the gene matches: 3. The CDR3 runs 13 residues. This CDR3 is CAWGTSGVDEQFF. The DNA for the CDR3 is TGTGCCTGGGGGACTAGCGGGGTGGATGAGCAGTTCTTC.

The chain combines TRBV5-6 with TRBJ2-6; a weak D match, TRBD1 (6 bases). The CDR3 contains 17 residues. Trimming pared 2 bases from V and 2 bases from J, leaving 14 bases between. Germline CDR1 is SGHDT and CDR2 is YYEEEE. The CDR3 is CASSFFRGSAGANVLTF. The DNA of the CDR3 is TGTGCCAGCAGCTTTTTCAGGGGATCAGCTGGGGCCAACGTCCTGACTTTC. Full variable domain (outside the CDR3, taken from reference TRBV5-6 and TRBJ2-6): DAGVTQSPTHLIKTRGQQVTLRCSPKSGHDTVSWYQQALGQGPQFIFQYYEEEERQRGNFPDRFSGHQFPNYSSELNVNALLLGDSALYLCASSFFRGSAGANVLTFGAGSRLTVL.

CDR3 protein: CASRYLYEQYF. The CDR3 DNA reads TGTGCCAGCAGGTACCTATACGAGCAGTACTTC. The genes are TRBV11-2 and TRBJ2-7; D is unresolved. V was clipped by 6 bases and J by 4 bases, with 7 bases between them. The CDR3 has 11 residues. Germline-derived CDR1 and CDR2 are SGHAT and FQNNGV.

To note about this clone: Sequence at one end of the junction differs from germline and may be a read error. Other DNA sequences within the sample encode an identical CDR3. CDR3 coding DNA: TGCAGCGTTCTTCCGGGACAGGGGGCAGAAGCCTTCTTT. Its translation: CSVLPGQGAEAFF. The chain links TRBV29-1 to TRBJ1-1, with 12 bases lining up with TRBD1. The CDR3 is 13 residues long. The V gene's germline CDR1 is SQVTM and CDR2 ANQGSEA.

This clone was picked up a small number of times. The chain couples TRBV9 to TRBJ2-5; 8 positions match TRBD1. Germline values: CDR1 SGDLS, CDR2 YYNGEE. The CDR3 extends over 16 amino acids. J was trimmed by 4 bases and V by 0 bases; bases with no gene match: 8. This chain's CDR3 is CASSVDQQGVGETQYF. The CDR3 region has the DNA TGTGCCAGCAGCGTAGATCAACAGGGGGTAGGAGAGACCCAGTACTTC.

V gene TRBV5-1 combines with J gene TRBJ1-1; 7 bases match TRBD1. In germline, CDR1 is SGHRS, CDR2 YFSETQ. The CDR3 spans 14 residues. V lost 2 bases to trimming and J lost 4 bases; unmatched junction nucleotides: 5. In DNA, the CDR3 is TGCGCCAGCAGCTTAACCACAGGGGCCACTGAAGCTTTCTTT. Its translation is CASSLTTGATEAFF.

The gene calls are TRBV6-6 and TRBJ1-5; TRBD1 matches at 8 bases. From germline, CDR1 is MNHNY and CDR2 SVGAGI (reference sequence). V lost 6 bases and J lost 6; bases outside the gene matches: 7. This CDR3 contains 14 residues. For the CDR3, the DNA is TGTGCCAGCAGGATCGACAGGGGTGGTCAGCCCCAGCATTTT. Its translation is CASRIDRGGQPQHF.

V usage is TRBV5-1 and J usage is TRBJ2-1, with TRBD2 matching over 10 bases. The V and J ends lost 0 bases and 4 bases, in that order; junction bases with no gene match: 4. This CDR3 region has 16 residues. In germline, CDR1 is SGHRS, CDR2 YFSETQ. Here the CDR3 DNA reads TGCGCCAGCAGCTTGGTTGCTAGCGGGGGATACAATGAGCAGTTCTTC. Translated: CASSLVASGGYNEQFF.

This clone came up a few times. The rearrangement joins TRBV4-1 to TRBJ1-3; D is uncertain. The CDR3 covers 16 residues. Per germline, CDR1 MGHRA and CDR2 YSYEKL. Trimming cost V 1 base and J 0 bases, with 10 bases left between them. The CDR3 spells CASSQVRGASGNTIYF. As DNA, the CDR3 is TGCGCCAGCAGCCAAGTTAGAGGAGCCTCTGGAAACACCATATATTTT.